One sample yielded the 22 T cell receptor beta chains listed below, sequenced in a study of cytomegalovirus exposure and HLA in healthy donors. PCR amplification relied on 60 Vbeta primers (plus 13 Jbeta primers). Data came from immunoSEQ multiplex PCR; TCRdb stores just in-frame clones and leaves some out. The table includes 160,000 or so clones, about four fifths detected once. Material for sequencing was PBMCs. All receptors derive from a woman between 50 and 59 years old in good health and CMV-seronegative.

The chain links TRBV6-4 to TRBJ2-3; 7 bases are a match to TRBD2. Germline V gene lookup returns CDR1 MRHNA and CDR2 SNTAGT. V trimming: 2 bases; J trimming: 4 bases; junction bases outside the gene matches: 3. This CDR3 has 14 residues. The CDR3, as DNA: TGTGCCAGCAGTGACGGAAGCGGGGCAGATACGCAGTATTTT. Translating gives CASSDGSGADTQYF.

A note on this clone: Additional DNA sequences in this sample encode the identical CDR3. The chain links TRBV5-1 to TRBJ2-2; 9 nucleotides line up with TRBD1. This CDR3 comprises 14 residues. Germline CDR1 reads SGHRS; CDR2 reads YFSETQ. V was clipped by 4 bases and J by 3 bases; unmatched bases: 1. The CDR3 reads CASSRQGDTGELFF. For the CDR3, the DNA is TGCGCCAGCAGCAGACAGGGGGACACCGGGGAGCTGTTTTTT.

The sample holds one count of this clone. CDR3 sequence reads: CASSSGTSGAHQETQYF. In DNA, the CDR3 is TGTGCCAGCAGCTCCGGGACTAGCGGGGCCCACCAAGAGACCCAGTACTTC. The gene calls are TRBV5-4 and TRBJ2-5; 13 nucleotides line up with TRBD2. V dropped 3 bases and J dropped 0; count of bases not matched to a gene: 5. The CDR3 spans 17 residues. The germline V gene encodes CDR1 SGHNT and CDR2 YYREEE (reference sequence).

This clone came up a few times. This chain joins TRBV9 and TRBJ1-3; D perhaps matches TRBD1 (6 bases). There are 18 residues in the CDR3. Trimming took off 4 bases at V and 8 bases at J, with 28 bases between the two ends. Germline loops: CDR1 SGDLS, CDR2 YYNGEE. CDR3 sequence (DNA): TGTGCCAGCAGCACCCAGGTCAGGGGCCCCCTAATTGATGACACCATATATTTT. It is translated as CASSTQVRGPLIDDTIYF.

The chain has TRBV4-2 and TRBJ2-3; 13 nucleotides line up with TRBD2. CDR3 length: 17 residues. Germline CDR1 is LGHNA and CDR2 is YNFKEQ. V lost 4 bases to trimming and J lost 4 bases; unmatched junction nucleotides: 8. CDR3 in DNA: TGTGCCAGCAGCCGGGCACTAGCGGGGGGGCCCCCAGATACGCAGTATTTT. Translating it yields CASSRALAGGPPDTQYF.

This chain links TRBV10-2 with TRBJ2-1; D is unclear. The germline CDR1 and CDR2 sequences are WSHSY and SAAADI. V gave up 8 bases and J gave up 3 bases, with 8 bases separating them. The CDR3 is made up of 12 amino acids. CDR3 protein: CASVTDYNEQFF. The CDR3 coding sequence is TGCGCCAGCGTGACTGACTACAATGAGCAGTTCTTC.

V usage is TRBV11-2 and J usage is TRBJ2-1; D is possibly TRBD1 (5 bases). This CDR3 has 18 amino acids. Germline-derived CDR1 and CDR2 are SGHAT and FQNNGV. The V end lost 0 bases, the J end lost 0 bases, and 15 bases lay between the germline ends. CDR3: CASSLDPRDPSSYNEQFF. DNA of the CDR3: TGTGCCAGCAGCTTAGACCCCAGGGATCCGAGCTCCTACAATGAGCAGTTCTTC.

The V gene is TRBV7-9, the J gene TRBJ2-2, with D unclear. Between the trimmed V and J ends, which lost 2 bases and 6 bases, there was a span of 13 bases. Germline V CDR1 and CDR2: SEHNR, FQNEAQ (reference sequence). CDR3 size: 15 residues. CDR3 in amino acids: CASSLSEARPGELFF. The CDR3 DNA reads TGTGCCAGCAGCTTATCCGAGGCTAGGCCCGGGGAGCTGTTTTTT.

The rearrangement links TRBV2 to TRBJ2-7, with D possibly matching TRBD1 (7 bases). Germline assignment: CDR1 SNHLY and CDR2 FYNNEI. Trimming left V 7 bases short and J 5 bases short, with 15 bases between. The CDR3 runs to 13 residues. In DNA, the CDR3 is TGTGCCAGCACGGACAGGACTAAGAACGAGCAGTACTTC. It codes for CASTDRTKNEQYF.

This clone appeared once. The rearrangement uses TRBV7-2 and TRBJ2-3; TRBD1 aligns across 8 bases. The CDR3 totals 16 residues. After removal of 5 bases from V and 6 bases from J, the junction contained 13 bases not matched to a gene. Germline V gene sequence: CDR1 SGHTA, CDR2 FQGNSA. As DNA, the CDR3 is TGTGCCAGCAGCAGAGTCCCGGGACAGGCCTGGGATACGCAGTATTTT. Protein sequence: CASSRVPGQAWDTQYF.

The chain recombines TRBV7-3 with TRBJ2-2; D is perhaps TRBD1 (5 bases). The germline V gene has CDR1 SGHTA and CDR2 FQGTGA. With 3 bases removed from V and 7 bases from J, the gap between germline ends came to 9 bases. The CDR3 sequence is 13 residues long. CDR3 nucleotides: TGTGCCAGCAGCTTTCCAGGGCACGGGGAGCTGTTTTTT. Translated: CASSFPGHGELFF.

This chain uses TRBV11-3 with TRBJ2-3; 8 bases fit TRBD2. CDR1 is SGHNT and CDR2 is YENEEA in the germline V gene. Unmatched junction bases numbered 0, after V lost 6 bases and J lost 1 base. There are 13 residues in the CDR3. The CDR3 protein is CASRAGGTDTQYF. In nucleotides, the CDR3 is TGTGCCAGCAGAGCGGGGGGCACAGATACGCAGTATTTT.

This chain connects TRBV5-1 to TRBJ2-3; D not resolved. The V gene's germline CDR1 is SGHRS and CDR2 YFSETQ. The CDR3 is 12 residues long. Deletions cut 7 bases from V and 5 bases from J, with 11 bases between. The CDR3 region has the DNA TGCGCCAGCCATAATTTCGGAGATACGCAGTATTTT. Translating gives CASHNFGDTQYF.

The rearrangement uses TRBV10-3 and TRBJ2-7, with D uncertain. Germline values: CDR1 ENHRY, CDR2 SYGVKD. The germline V and J ends were trimmed by 7 bases and 3 bases, with 13 bases remaining between them. This CDR3 spans 13 amino acids. The CDR3 nucleotides are TGTGCCATCAAAGGAGAAATAGACTACGAGCAGTACTTC. This codes for CAIKGEIDYEQYF.

This chain links TRBV4-2 with TRBJ1-1, with D unclear. Trimming left V 0 bases short and J 1 base short, with 12 bases between. The length of the CDR3 is 16 residues. Germline-derived CDR1 and CDR2 are LGHNA and YNFKEQ. CDR3 region: CASSQDEFRGNTEAFF. CDR3 nucleotides: TGTGCCAGCAGCCAAGATGAATTTCGGGGGAACACTGAAGCTTTCTTT.

The gene calls are TRBV9 and TRBJ1-1; 7 bases are a match to TRBD1. Germline V gives CDR1 SGDLS, CDR2 YYNGEE. The CDR3 totals 15 residues. J gave up 0 bases and V 6 bases, and 8 bases lay outside the gene matches. This CDR3 reads CASTPGQSMNTEAFF. CDR3 nucleotides: TGTGCCAGCACCCCGGGACAGTCAATGAACACTGAAGCTTTCTTT.

In its sample, this clone was seen a few times. The rearrangement joins TRBV7-9 to TRBJ1-4, with 7 bases matching TRBD1. V lost 5 bases and J lost 4; bases outside the gene matches: 7. The CDR3 loop spans 15 amino acids. CDR1 is SEHNR and CDR2 is FQNEAQ in the germline V gene (reference sequence). In nucleotides, the CDR3 is TGTGCCAGCAGCCTGGACCGGGACAGTAATGAAAAACTGTTTTTT. Translating gives CASSLDRDSNEKLFF.

V gene TRBV7-2 combines with J gene TRBJ1-1; weak D call: TRBD1 (5 bases). The V end lost 5 bases, the J end lost 3 bases, and 16 bases lay between the germline ends. In germline, CDR1 is SGHTA, CDR2 FQGNSA. The CDR3 sequence is 15 residues long. CDR3 amino acids: CASSVKWRGYTEAFF. Written as DNA, the CDR3 is TGTGCCAGCAGCGTAAAGTGGCGGGGGTACACTGAAGCTTTCTTT.

J is TRBJ2-5 and V is TRBV10-3, with a possible D match to TRBD2 (5 bases). The end of the DNA is better explained by TRBJ2-7, so the J call may be wrong. This CDR3 comprises 12 residues. Germline assignment: CDR1 ENHRY and CDR2 SYGVKD. The CDR3 protein is CANSRDSYEQYF. CDR3 in DNA: TGTGCCAACTCACGGGACTCCTACGAGCAGTACTTC.

The chain couples TRBV30 to TRBJ2-5; 8 bases align to TRBD2. Germline-derived CDR1 and CDR2 are GTSNPN and SVGIG (reference sequence). The CDR3 length is 14 residues. V shed 2 bases, J shed 2 bases, and the junction held 4 bases outside the gene matches. Here the CDR3 DNA reads TGTGCCTGGAGTCCTAGCGGGTCTCAAGAGACCCAGTACTTC. The encoded protein is CAWSPSGSQETQYF.

The rearrangement uses TRBV4-1 and TRBJ1-1, with D maybe TRBD1 (5 bases). Germline lookup yields CDR1 MGHRA and CDR2 YSYEKL. With 1 base removed from V and 3 bases from J, the gap between germline ends came to 12 bases. This CDR3 comprises 15 residues. The CDR3 loop reads CASSQVGRADTEAFF. The DNA of the CDR3 is TGCGCCAGCAGCCAAGTAGGCAGGGCCGACACTGAAGCTTTCTTT.

This rearrangement joins TRBV28 to TRBJ2-1, with 8 positions matching TRBD2. This CDR3 region has 14 residues. Germline V gives CDR1 MDHEN, CDR2 SYDVKM. After removal of 10 bases from V and 4 bases from J, the junction contained 9 bases not matched to a gene. The CDR3 sequence: CATRLREGYNEQFF. For the CDR3, the DNA is TGTGCCACCCGACTTCGGGAGGGTTACAATGAGCAGTTCTTC.